Given below is one T cell receptor beta chain in context. The sample comes from a study of T-cell reconstitution after alpha-beta-depleted transplantation in children. Unique molecular identifiers were built into the TCRbeta library. TCRdb re-analysed the PCR reads in MiXCR, keeping a single row per CDR3 protein. The repertoire holds some 440,000 distinct CDR3 sequences, with about a sixth as singletons. CDR3 size: 15 residues. V was cut by 1 base and J by 3 bases, with 9 bases left in between. Germline V gene sequence: CDR1 LGHDT, CDR2 YNNKEL (reference sequence). The sequencing here drew on PBMCs, mostly from graft donor cells, taken 360 days after TCRalphabeta/CD19-depleted stem cell transplant. The sequence derives from a boy under three years old who had a stem cell transplant for Wiskott-Aldrich syndrome, so the T cells may come from the graft donor. The gene calls are TRBV3-1 and TRBJ1-4; no clear D gene. This CDR3 is CASSQGDLPNEKLFF. In nucleotides, the CDR3 is TGTGCCAGCAGCCAAGGTGATTTACCTAATGAAAAACTGTTTTTT. The full variable domain, in which reference TRBV3-1 and TRBJ1-4 provide the parts outside the CDR3, is DTAVSQTPKYLVTQMGNDKSIKCEQNLGHDTMYWYKQDSKKFLKIMFSYNNKELIINETVPNRFSPKSPDKAHLNLHINSLELGDSAVYFCASSQGDLPNEKLFFGSGTQLSVL.